These 32 T cell receptor beta chains came from one sample sequenced in a study of cytomegalovirus exposure and HLA in healthy donors. Amplification used 60 Vbeta primers and 13 Jbeta primers. Clones were read by immunoSEQ multiplex PCR, and TCRdb kept only the in-frame ones, dropping some. The sample contains 150,000 to 200,000 clones, under 90% of which appear only once. The sample comprised PBMCs. Receptor source: a man aged 25-45 years in good health and CMV-seropositive.

This chain links TRBV28 with TRBJ2-1; a weak D match, TRBD1 (7 bases). Between the trimmed V and J ends, which lost 4 bases and 8 bases, there was a span of 24 bases. Germline V gene sequence: CDR1 MDHEN, CDR2 SYDVKM. This CDR3 is built from 17 residues. CDR3 DNA: TGTGCCAGCAGTTCCCCAGGGGGACTTCAAGTTACCGATGAGCAGTTCTTC. This encodes CASSSPGGLQVTDEQFF.

The chain uses TRBV27 and TRBJ2-7; D is possibly TRBD1 (7 bases). The CDR3 sequence is 14 residues long. Trimming took off 4 bases at V and 7 bases at J, with 17 bases between the two ends. The germline V gene encodes CDR1 MNHEY and CDR2 SMNVEV (reference sequence). The CDR3 here is CASSYGRGDREQYF. CDR3 nucleotides: TGTGCCAGCAGTTACGGCAGGGGGGATCGGGAGCAGTACTTC.

This chain joins TRBV7-9 and TRBJ2-7; TRBD2 matches at 7 bases. Germline values: CDR1 SEHNR, CDR2 FQNEAQ (reference sequence). The CDR3 loop spans 17 amino acids. V shed 2 bases, J shed 2 bases, and the junction held 12 bases outside the gene matches. The CDR3 is CASSLPQGAGRPYEQYF. The DNA for the CDR3 is TGTGCCAGCAGCTTACCCCAGGGAGCGGGACGGCCCTACGAGCAGTACTTC.

In DNA, the CDR3 is TGTGCCTGGAGCCCCCCCGAGGCAGGGGGCTACGAGCAGTACTTC. It yields the protein CAWSPPEAGGYEQYF. This rearrangement joins TRBV30 to TRBJ2-7; 7 nucleotides line up with TRBD1. The germline V gene encodes CDR1 GTSNPN and CDR2 SVGIG (reference sequence). V shed 3 bases and J 3 bases; nucleotides not matched to a gene: 11. The CDR3 loop spans 15 amino acids.

The CDR3 DNA reads as TGTGCCAGTACCATTGGGGGAGGGGTTAACTATGGCTACACCTTC. It yields the protein CASTIGGGVNYGYTF. This chain links TRBV7-2 with TRBJ1-2; TRBD1 is a possible D gene (5 bases). CDR1 and CDR2 from the germline V gene are SGHTA and FQGNSA. V was shortened by 9 bases and J by 1 base, with 18 bases between the two germline ends. The CDR3 is 15 amino acids.

The DNA for the CDR3 is TGCGCCAGCAGCTTGGATCCGGGTCGGGGGGAAGGCACTGAAGCTTTCTTT. It is translated as CASSLDPGRGEGTEAFF. The chain employs TRBV5-1 and TRBJ1-1, with D perhaps matching TRBD1 (5 bases). V was shortened by 0 bases and J by 4 bases, with 19 bases between the two germline ends. Germline values: CDR1 SGHRS, CDR2 YFSETQ. The CDR3 is 17 amino acids.

This clone has a single count. V usage is TRBV7-2 and J usage is TRBJ2-1, with 10 bases that match TRBD2. After removal of 4 bases from V and 1 base from J, the junction contained 4 bases not matched to a gene. Germline values: CDR1 SGHTA, CDR2 FQGNSA. The CDR3 covers 16 residues. Written as DNA, the CDR3 is TGTGCCAGCAGCTCAGCGGGAGGGGTGTCCTACAATGAGCAGTTCTTC. Encoded protein: CASSSAGGVSYNEQFF.

This clone was recorded once. The chain uses TRBV19 and TRBJ2-7; 8 bases align to TRBD1. V was pared by 5 bases and J by 2 bases, with 5 bases of the junction left unmatched. Looked up from germline, CDR1 is LNHDA and CDR2 is SQIVND (reference sequence). The CDR3 covers 14 residues. The CDR3 bases are TGTGCCAGTAGTGCGGGACAGGCACCCTACGAGCAGTACTTC. This codes for CASSAGQAPYEQYF.

With respect to this clone: The sample carries other DNA sequences with the same CDR3. The CDR3 reads CASRQGWGTDTQYF. The CDR3 nucleotides read TGTGCCAGCAGACAGGGTTGGGGCACAGATACGCAGTATTTT. The gene calls are TRBV6-5 and TRBJ2-3; a possible D gene is TRBD1 (6 bases). The length of the CDR3 is 14 residues. CDR1 and CDR2 (germline): MNHEY, SVGAGI. With 6 bases removed from V and 1 base from J, the gap between germline ends came to 11 bases.

The chain combines TRBV5-6 with TRBJ2-6; possible D gene TRBD1, 6 bases. Germline CDR1 is SGHDT and CDR2 is YYEEEE. The CDR3 is 16 amino acids. V was cut by 3 bases and J by 0 bases, with 10 bases left in between. CDR3 nucleotide sequence: TGTGCCAGCAGCTGGGGACACCACTCTGGGGCCAACGTCCTGACTTTC. The encoded protein is CASSWGHHSGANVLTF. Using reference TRBV5-6 and TRBJ2-6 for the parts outside the CDR3, the full variable domain is DAGVTQSPTHLIKTRGQQVTLRCSPKSGHDTVSWYQQALGQGPQFIFQYYEEEERQRGNFPDRFSGHQFPNYSSELNVNALLLGDSALYLCASSWGHHSGANVLTFGAGSRLTVL.

This sequence joins TRBV18 and TRBJ1-6; D call uncertain. CDR1 KGHSH and CDR2 LQKENI come from the germline V gene. V dropped 2 bases and J dropped 7 bases, with 12 bases sitting between them. The CDR3 extends over 15 amino acids. The CDR3 spells CASSPGGNPNSPLHF. For the CDR3, the DNA is TGTGCCAGCTCACCAGGAGGGAACCCGAATTCACCCCTCCACTTT. The variable domain in full, completed from reference TRBV18 and TRBJ1-6, reads NAGVMQNPRHLVRRRGQEARLRCSPMKGHSHVYWYRQLPEEGLKFMVYLQKENIIDESGMPKERFSAEFPKEGPSILRIQQVVRGDSAAYFCASSPGGNPNSPLHFGNGTRLTVT.

This sequence joins TRBV6-1 and TRBJ2-2, with a possible D match to TRBD2 (5 bases). The CDR3 has 15 residues. In germline, CDR1 is MNHNS, CDR2 SASEGT. The germline V and J ends were trimmed by 6 bases and 3 bases, with 14 bases remaining between them. Here the CDR3 DNA reads TGTGCCAGCAGCCACGGACTTACCTACACCGGGGAGCTGTTTTTT. Residues: CASSHGLTYTGELFF.

This chain links TRBV19 with TRBJ2-7; D may be TRBD1 (5 bases). This CDR3 comprises 14 residues. The germline V gene encodes CDR1 LNHDA and CDR2 SQIVND (reference sequence). The germline V and J ends were trimmed by 3 bases and 2 bases, with 11 bases remaining between them. CDR3 sequence reads: CASSIQGATYEQYF. As DNA, the CDR3 is TGTGCCAGTAGTATTCAGGGTGCCACCTACGAGCAGTACTTC.

V and J are TRBV28 and TRBJ2-3; TRBD1 matches at 8 bases. This CDR3 is built from 18 residues. Germline CDR1 reads MDHEN; CDR2 reads SYDVKM. With V trimmed by 8 bases and J by 0 bases, 16 bases remained unmatched. The CDR3 nucleotides read TGTGCCAGCTCCTCGACTCGACAGGGGACCTCTAGCACAGATACGCAGTATTTT. Encoded protein: CASSSTRQGTSSTDTQYF.

The chain combines TRBV2 with TRBJ1-2; D gene uncertain. Germline V lookup: CDR1 SNHLY, CDR2 FYNNEI. The CDR3 spans 13 residues. The V and J ends lost 7 bases and 2 bases respectively, with 11 bases between them. This chain's CDR3 is CASKHGSNYGYTF. DNA of the CDR3: TGTGCCAGCAAGCACGGGTCGAACTATGGCTACACCTTC.

In regard to this clone: One end of the junction fails to match germline, which may point to a read error. The chain carries TRBV7-9 and TRBJ1-1, with TRBD1 matching 7 bases. This CDR3 spans 13 amino acids. Germline CDR1 and CDR2: SEHNR and FQNEAQ (reference sequence). CDR3 nucleotides: TGTTCCAGCAAGGGGGCATTCAACACTGAAGCTTTCTTT. Translating gives CSSKGAFNTEAFF.

V gene TRBV7-9 combines with J gene TRBJ1-2, with TRBD1 matching over 9 bases. This CDR3 has 15 amino acids. The ends lost 1 base at V and 8 bases at J; junction bases unmatched: 8. Germline V gene sequence: CDR1 SEHNR, CDR2 FQNEAQ (reference sequence). The DNA of the CDR3 is TGTGCCAGCAGCTTAGGGGGACAGGGCGTGGGCGGCTACACCTTC. This gives the protein CASSLGGQGVGGYTF.

The rearrangement joins TRBV7-3 to TRBJ2-5, with 12 bases matching TRBD2. V lost 2 bases, J lost 4 bases, and 2 bases stayed unmatched. In germline, CDR1 is SGHTA, CDR2 FQGTGA. This CDR3 contains 15 residues. The CDR3 reads CASSLLAGGPETQYF. In DNA form, the CDR3 reads TGTGCCAGCAGCTTACTAGCGGGAGGGCCAGAGACCCAGTACTTC.

This chain joins TRBV5-1 and TRBJ2-5; D call uncertain. The CDR3 runs to 14 residues. In germline, CDR1 is SGHRS, CDR2 YFSETQ. V was pared by 2 bases and J by 5 bases, with 13 bases between. The CDR3 DNA reads as TGCGCCAGCAGCTTCAACCTTTTCGGGGAGACCCAGTACTTC. Translation: CASSFNLFGETQYF. The whole variable domain, filled in from reference TRBV5-1 and TRBJ2-5, reads KAGVTQTPRYLIKTRGQQVTLSCSPISGHRSVSWYQQTPGQGLQFLFEYFSETQRNKGNFPGRFSGRQFSNSRSEMNVSTLELGDSALYLCASSFNLFGETQYFGPGTRLLVL.

The chain links TRBV27 to TRBJ2-1; TRBD2 matches at 11 bases. The CDR3 runs 15 residues. V was clipped by 5 bases and J by 5 bases; unmatched bases: 5. Germline values: CDR1 MNHEY, CDR2 SMNVEV (reference sequence). CDR3 protein: CASSPGLADNNEQFF. The CDR3 region has the DNA TGTGCCAGCAGTCCGGGACTAGCGGATAACAATGAGCAGTTCTTC.

V gene TRBV28 combines with J gene TRBJ1-1, with a weak D call TRBD1 (5 bases). CDR1 and CDR2 from the germline V gene are MDHEN and SYDVKM. CDR3 length: 15 residues. Trimming removed 6 bases from V and 5 bases from J, with 19 bases in between. In DNA form, the CDR3 reads TGTGCCAGCAGACCATCGGGGGTTGCGCTAACTGAAGCTTTCTTT. Translating gives CASRPSGVALTEAFF.

The rearrangement links TRBV20-1 to TRBJ2-1, with a tentative D call TRBD2 (7 bases). This CDR3 spans 11 amino acids. The V and J ends lost 2 bases and 13 bases respectively, with 12 bases between them. Germline-derived CDR1 and CDR2 are DFQATT and SNEGSKA (reference sequence). The CDR3 DNA follows: TGCAGTGCTAGACTGGGGGGGCCTCAGTTCTTC. This sequence encodes CSARLGGPQFF.

This rearrangement joins TRBV5-1 to TRBJ2-1; possible D gene TRBD2, 6 bases. Deletions cut 0 bases from V and 0 bases from J, with 13 bases between. Germline values: CDR1 SGHRS, CDR2 YFSETQ. This CDR3 is built from 17 residues. CDR3 DNA: TGCGCCAGCAGCTTGGCATTGGCGGGAAGCTCCTACAATGAGCAGTTCTTC. This gives the protein CASSLALAGSSYNEQFF.

The CDR3 protein is CASSVGNLEAQETQYF. CDR3 DNA sequence: TGTGCCAGCAGCGTAGGCAATCTAGAAGCCCAAGAGACCCAGTACTTC. The V and J genes are TRBV7-9 and TRBJ2-5; D unresolved. From germline, CDR1 is SEHNR and CDR2 FQNEAQ (reference sequence). CDR3 length equals 16 residues. With 5 bases removed from V and 1 base from J, the gap between germline ends came to 17 bases. Supplemented by reference TRBV7-9 and TRBJ2-5, the full variable domain reads DTGVSQNPRHKITKRGQNVTFRCDPISEHNRLYWYRQTLGQGPEFLTYFQNEAQLEKSRLLSDRFSAERPKGSFSTLEIQRTEQGDSAMYLCASSVGNLEAQETQYFGPGTRLLVL.

The V gene is TRBV5-3, the J gene TRBJ1-6, with 7 nucleotides matching TRBD1. TRBV5-3 is treated as an ORF (open reading frame) with a function not yet certain. V was clipped by 4 bases and J by 6 bases; unmatched bases: 7. The CDR3 totals 15 residues. Here the CDR3 reads CARSPTGPSNSPLHF. The CDR3 bases are TGTGCCAGAAGCCCGACAGGGCCTTCTAATTCACCCCTCCACTTT.

The J gene is TRBJ1-1, the V gene TRBV15; 7 positions agree with TRBD1. The V gene end was trimmed by 4 bases and the J gene end by 1 base; junction bases not matched to a gene: 3. The V gene's germline CDR1 is LNHNV and CDR2 YYDKDF (reference sequence). This CDR3 spans 14 amino acids. The CDR3 DNA reads TGTGCCACCAGCACGAGACAGGGGAACACTGAAGCTTTCTTT. Protein: CATSTRQGNTEAFF.

The gene calls are TRBV7-8 and TRBJ1-2; no firm D call. V lost 4 bases and J lost 8, with 14 bases in between. The CDR3 is 13 amino acids. CDR1 SGHVS and CDR2 FQNEAQ come from the germline V gene. In DNA form, the CDR3 reads TGTGCCAGCAGCTACGTGGGCGGCGGGGGCTACACCTTC. This gives the protein CASSYVGGGGYTF.

The chain uses TRBV5-4 and TRBJ2-1, with 13 bases that match TRBD2. Germline V lookup: CDR1 SGHNT, CDR2 YYREEE (reference sequence). V trimming: 3 bases; J trimming: 7 bases; junction bases outside the gene matches: 10. CDR3 size: 17 residues. CDR3 sequence: CASSSDLTSGRANEQFF. The CDR3 DNA reads TGTGCCAGCAGCTCCGACCTTACTAGCGGGAGGGCAAATGAGCAGTTCTTC.

J is TRBJ2-4 and V is TRBV2; 8 nucleotides align to TRBD1. This CDR3 is built from 14 residues. In germline, CDR1 is SNHLY, CDR2 FYNNEI. Trimming at V came to 4 bases and at J to 15 bases, leaving 14 bases not matched to a gene. The CDR3 spells CASSVGAGGVEVYF. CDR3 DNA: TGTGCCAGCAGTGTTGGAGCAGGGGGCGTGGAGGTGTACTTC. Using reference TRBV2 and TRBJ2-4 for the parts outside the CDR3, the full variable domain is EPEVTQTPSHQVTQMGQEVILRCVPISNHLYFYWYRQILGQKVEFLVSFYNNEISEKSEIFDDQFSVERPDGSNFTLKIRSTKLEDSAMYFCASSVGAGGVEVYFGAGTRLSVL.

This clone occurred a few times. V gene TRBV4-3 combines with J gene TRBJ2-7, with TRBD1 matching 8 bases. CDR1 is LGHNA and CDR2 is YSLEER in the germline V gene. This CDR3 has 15 amino acids. With 1 base clipped from V and 3 bases from J, the junction kept 5 bases outside the gene matches. CDR3 nucleotide sequence: TGCGCCAGCAGCCAAGCCTCAGGACAGGGCTACGAGCAGTACTTC. Amino acid sequence: CASSQASGQGYEQYF.

The chain recombines TRBV7-9 with TRBJ2-5, with TRBD2 matching over 10 bases. Losses at the gene ends were 1 base for V and 5 bases for J; bases not matched to a gene: 4. The CDR3 sequence is 15 residues long. Germline V CDR1 and CDR2: SEHNR, FQNEAQ (reference sequence). CDR3 region: CASSLDPSGGETQYF. The DNA for the CDR3 is TGTGCCAGCAGCTTAGACCCTAGCGGGGGTGAGACCCAGTACTTC.

The rearrangement joins TRBV5-1 to TRBJ2-3; 8 positions match TRBD2. With V trimmed by 2 bases and J by 5 bases, 7 bases remained unmatched. Germline CDR1 and CDR2: SGHRS and YFSETQ. The CDR3 totals 15 residues. CDR3: CASSFGRAGGDTQYF. CDR3 DNA sequence: TGCGCCAGCAGCTTCGGGAGGGCCGGTGGAGATACGCAGTATTTT.